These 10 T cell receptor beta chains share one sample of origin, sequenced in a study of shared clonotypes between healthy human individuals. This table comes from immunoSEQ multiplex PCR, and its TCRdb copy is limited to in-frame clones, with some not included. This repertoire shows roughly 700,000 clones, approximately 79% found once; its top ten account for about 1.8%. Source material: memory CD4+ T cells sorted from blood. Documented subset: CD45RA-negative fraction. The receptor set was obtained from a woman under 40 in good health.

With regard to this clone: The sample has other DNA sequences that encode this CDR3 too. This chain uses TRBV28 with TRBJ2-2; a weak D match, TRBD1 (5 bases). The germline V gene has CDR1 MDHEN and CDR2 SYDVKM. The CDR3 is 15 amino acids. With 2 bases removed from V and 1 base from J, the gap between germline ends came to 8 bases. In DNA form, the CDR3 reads TGTGCCAGCAGTTTAGGACACGTGAACACCGGGGAGCTGTTTTTT. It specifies CASSLGHVNTGELFF.

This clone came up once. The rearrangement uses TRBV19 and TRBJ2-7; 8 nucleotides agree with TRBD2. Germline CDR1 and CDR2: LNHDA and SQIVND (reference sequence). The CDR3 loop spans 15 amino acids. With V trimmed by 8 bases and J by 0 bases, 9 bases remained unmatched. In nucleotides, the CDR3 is TGTGCCAGTTCTTTACTAGCGGAAACCTCCTACGAGCAGTACTTC. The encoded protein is CASSLLAETSYEQYF.

In DNA, the CDR3 is TGTGCCAGCAGACGTCGGGACTATGGCTACACCTTC. This gives the protein CASRRRDYGYTF. V and J are TRBV6-1 and TRBJ1-2; no clear D gene. Germline values: CDR1 MNHNS, CDR2 SASEGT. The V and J ends lost 6 bases and 3 bases respectively, with 8 bases between them. The CDR3 is 12 residues long.

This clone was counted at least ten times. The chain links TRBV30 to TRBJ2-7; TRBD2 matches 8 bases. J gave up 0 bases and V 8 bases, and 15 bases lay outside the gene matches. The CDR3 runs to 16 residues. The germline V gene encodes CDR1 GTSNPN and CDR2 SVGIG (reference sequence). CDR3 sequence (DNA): TGTGCCGCTACGGGGGGGAGCGGGAGTCCCTCCTACGAGCAGTACTTC. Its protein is CAATGGSGSPSYEQYF. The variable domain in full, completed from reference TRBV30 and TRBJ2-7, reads SQTIHQWPATLVQPVGSPLSLECTVEGTSNPNLYWYRQAAGRGLQLLFYSVGIGQISSEVPQNLSASRPQDRQFILSSKKLLLSDSGFYLCAATGGSGSPSYEQYFGPGTRLTVT.

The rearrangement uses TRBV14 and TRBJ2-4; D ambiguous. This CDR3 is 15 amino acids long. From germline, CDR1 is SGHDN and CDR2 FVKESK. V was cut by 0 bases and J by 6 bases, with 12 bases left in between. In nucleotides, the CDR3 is TGTGCCAGCAGCCAAGATTTCTCGACTCCAAACATTCAGTACTTC. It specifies CASSQDFSTPNIQYF. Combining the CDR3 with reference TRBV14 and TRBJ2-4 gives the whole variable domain EAGVTQFPSHSVIEKGQTVTLRCDPISGHDNLYWYRRVMGKEIKFLLHFVKESKQDESGMPNNRFLAERTGGTYSTLKVQPAELEDSGVYFCASSQDFSTPNIQYFGAGTRLSVL.

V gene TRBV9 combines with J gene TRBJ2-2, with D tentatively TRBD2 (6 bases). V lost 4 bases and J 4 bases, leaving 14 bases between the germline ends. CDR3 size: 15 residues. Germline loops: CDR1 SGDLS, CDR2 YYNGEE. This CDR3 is CASSLGGVGTGELFF. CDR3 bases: TGTGCCAGCAGCCTGGGCGGGGTCGGCACCGGGGAGCTGTTTTTT.

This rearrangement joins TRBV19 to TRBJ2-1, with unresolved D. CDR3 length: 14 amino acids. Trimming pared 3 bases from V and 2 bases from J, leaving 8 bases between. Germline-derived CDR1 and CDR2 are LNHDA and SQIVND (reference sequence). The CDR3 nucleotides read TGTGCCAGTAGTATGGGCTCCACCTACAATGAGCAGTTCTTC. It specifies CASSMGSTYNEQFF. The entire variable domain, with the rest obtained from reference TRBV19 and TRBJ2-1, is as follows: DGGITQSPKYLFRKEGQNVTLSCEQNLNHDAMYWYRQDPGQGLRLIYYSQIVNDFQKGDIAEGYSVSREKKESFPLTVTSAQKNPTAFYLCASSMGSTYNEQFFGPGTRLTVL.

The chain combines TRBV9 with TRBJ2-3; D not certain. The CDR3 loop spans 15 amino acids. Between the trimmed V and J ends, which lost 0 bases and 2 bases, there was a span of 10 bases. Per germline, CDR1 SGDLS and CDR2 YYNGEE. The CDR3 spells CASSVAGQLTDTQYF. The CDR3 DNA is TGTGCCAGCAGCGTAGCGGGCCAACTCACAGATACGCAGTATTTT.

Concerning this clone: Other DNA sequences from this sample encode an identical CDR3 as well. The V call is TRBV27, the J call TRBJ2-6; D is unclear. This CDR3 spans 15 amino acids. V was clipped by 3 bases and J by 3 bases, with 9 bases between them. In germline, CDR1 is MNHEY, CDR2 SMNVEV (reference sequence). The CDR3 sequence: CASSFWGNGANVLTF. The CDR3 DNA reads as TGTGCCAGCAGTTTCTGGGGTAATGGGGCCAACGTCCTGACTTTC.

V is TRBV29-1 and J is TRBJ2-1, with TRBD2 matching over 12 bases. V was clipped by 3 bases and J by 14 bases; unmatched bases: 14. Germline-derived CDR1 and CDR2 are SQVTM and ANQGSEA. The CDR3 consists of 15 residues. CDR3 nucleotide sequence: TGCAGCGTTGATGCTAGCGGGAGGGCCGGGGTCGCCGAGTTCTTC. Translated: CSVDASGRAGVAEFF.